A single sample gave rise to the 23 T cell receptor beta chains below, sequenced in a study of OX40 agonist ivuxolimab in advanced cancers. Only in-frame clones appear in the TCRdb table, and some are missing; sequencing was by immunoSEQ multiplex PCR. The sample yields approximately 100,000 clones, around 88% seen once. The material was CD4+ or CD8+ T cells sorted from blood, obtained in a trial of the OX40 agonist ivuxolimab. The receptor set was obtained from an adult with an advanced solid tumor such as melanoma, head and neck, liver or kidney cancer.

J is TRBJ2-3 and V is TRBV4-2, with D possibly being TRBD2 (6 bases). The CDR3 contains 15 residues. Germline loops: CDR1 LGHNA, CDR2 YNFKEQ. V gave up 4 bases and J gave up 1 base, with 12 bases separating them. The chain's CDR3 is CASSRAGGGTDTQYF. In DNA form, the CDR3 reads TGTGCCAGCAGCCGGGCCGGGGGTGGCACAGATACGCAGTATTTT.

This rearrangement joins TRBV6-1 to TRBJ2-1, with 7 positions matching TRBD2. The CDR3 has 14 residues. V trimming: 7 bases; J trimming: 1 base; junction bases outside the gene matches: 4. Germline CDR1 MNHNS, CDR2 SASEGT. CDR3 in amino acids: CASILADSYNEQFF. The CDR3 DNA follows: TGTGCCAGCATTCTAGCGGATTCCTACAATGAGCAGTTCTTC.

The chain couples TRBV5-1 to TRBJ1-1, with D maybe TRBD1 (6 bases). Trimming shortened V by 1 base and J by 3 bases, and 13 bases separated the two germline ends. CDR1 is SGHRS, CDR2 YFSETQ, per germline. This CDR3 contains 15 residues. As DNA, the CDR3 is TGCGCCAGCAGCTTGATGTCGGGGGCGGACACTGAAGCTTTCTTT. Its translation: CASSLMSGADTEAFF.

The chain couples TRBV6-1 to TRBJ2-7, with TRBD1 matching over 8 bases. From germline, CDR1 is MNHNS and CDR2 SASEGT. This CDR3 has 13 amino acids. Losses at the gene ends were 5 bases for V and 8 bases for J; bases not matched to a gene: 8. The CDR3 sequence is CASSTDREDQQYF. CDR3 coding DNA: TGTGCCAGCAGTACGGACAGGGAAGATCAGCAGTACTTC.

This sequence joins TRBV4-2 and TRBJ1-2, with 9 bases fitting TRBD1. The germline gives CDR1 LGHNA, CDR2 YNFKEQ. After removal of 1 base from V and 6 bases from J, the junction contained 12 bases not matched to a gene. The CDR3 is made up of 17 amino acids. DNA for the CDR3: TGTGCCAGCAGCCAAGGGTTCACAGGGGGCTCTTTCGATGGCTACACCTTC. This gives the protein CASSQGFTGGSFDGYTF.

This clone has a single count. The CDR3 region is CASSEVRGTIQETQYF. CDR3 DNA sequence: TGTGCCAGCAGTGAAGTGAGGGGGACTATCCAAGAGACCCAGTACTTC. The chain combines TRBV6-1 with TRBJ2-5; a weak D match, TRBD2 (7 bases). V was shortened by 1 base and J by 1 base, with 13 bases between the two germline ends. The CDR3 runs to 16 residues. Germline values: CDR1 MNHNS, CDR2 SASEGT.

This chain connects TRBV10-3 to TRBJ1-4, with D perhaps matching TRBD1 (6 bases). Trimming took off 1 base at V and 4 bases at J, with 13 bases between the two ends. CDR1 ENHRY and CDR2 SYGVKD come from the germline V gene. CDR3 length equals 16 residues. CDR3 sequence reads: CAISEYAQGINEKLFF. CDR3 DNA sequence: TGTGCCATCAGTGAGTACGCACAGGGAATTAATGAAAAACTGTTTTTT.

The genes are TRBV7-9 and TRBJ1-5; no clear D. The CDR3 contains 13 residues. Germline CDR1 and CDR2: SEHNR and FQNEAQ (reference sequence). The V gene lost 2 bases and the J gene lost 5 bases, with 7 bases spanning the gap. CDR3 region: CASSLFYHQPQHF. CDR3 bases: TGTGCCAGCAGCTTATTTTATCATCAGCCCCAGCATTTT.

The rearrangement links TRBV2 to TRBJ2-7, with a possible D match to TRBD1 (6 bases). This CDR3 comprises 15 residues. Trimming removed 4 bases from V and 7 bases from J, with 20 bases in between. CDR1 and CDR2 from the germline V gene are SNHLY and FYNNEI. The CDR3 DNA reads TGTGCCAGCAGTGGACAGGCTACTCCTCTGGGTGAGCAGTACTTC. Its protein product is CASSGQATPLGEQYF.

The chain joins TRBV7-3 to TRBJ2-3, with 11 bases identical to TRBD2. The CDR3 is 15 amino acids. The trim removed 5 bases at V and 3 bases at J, leaving 4 bases unmatched. Germline V CDR1 and CDR2: SGHTA, FQGTGA. CDR3 DNA sequence: TGTGCCAGCAGCCGTACTAGCGGGGGTACAGATACGCAGTATTTT. Amino acid sequence: CASSRTSGGTDTQYF.

This chain links TRBV9 with TRBJ1-1; no firm D call. V was shortened by 4 bases and J by 0 bases, with 10 bases between the two germline ends. The germline V gene encodes CDR1 SGDLS and CDR2 YYNGEE. CDR3 length equals 14 residues. The CDR3 DNA reads as TGTGCCAGCAGCCTGGATCTCATGAACACTGAAGCTTTCTTT. Residues: CASSLDLMNTEAFF.

The chain is built from TRBV5-1 and TRBJ1-5, with a tentative D call TRBD1 (5 bases). V lost 0 bases and J lost 7, with 14 bases in between. The CDR3 length is 15 residues. The V gene's germline CDR1 is SGHRS and CDR2 YFSETQ. The chain's CDR3 is CASSLDGGSRQPQHF. The CDR3 DNA is TGCGCCAGCAGCTTGGATGGGGGATCACGGCAGCCCCAGCATTTT. The whole variable domain, filled in from reference TRBV5-1 and TRBJ1-5, reads KAGVTQTPRYLIKTRGQQVTLSCSPISGHRSVSWYQQTPGQGLQFLFEYFSETQRNKGNFPGRFSGRQFSNSRSEMNVSTLELGDSALYLCASSLDGGSRQPQHFGDGTRLSIL.

The rearrangement links TRBV5-1 to TRBJ2-7; 7 positions agree with TRBD2. Germline CDR1 reads SGHRS; CDR2 reads YFSETQ. With V trimmed by 3 bases and J by 0 bases, 3 bases remained unmatched. The CDR3 spans 14 residues. For the CDR3, the DNA is TGCGCCAGCAGCTGGGGGGGAGGCTCCTACGAGCAGTACTTC. Amino acid sequence: CASSWGGGSYEQYF.

V usage is TRBV5-1 and J usage is TRBJ2-7; D might be TRBD1 (6 bases). CDR3 size: 15 residues. Germline V gene data show CDR1 as SGHRS and CDR2 as YFSETQ. V lost 5 bases, J lost 1 base, and 16 bases lay in between. CDR3 DNA: TGCGCCAGCAGTTATCCGGGACAACCATCCTACGAGCAGTACTTC. It specifies CASSYPGQPSYEQYF.

The chain carries TRBV5-1 and TRBJ1-1; D call uncertain. Looked up from germline, CDR1 is SGHRS and CDR2 is YFSETQ. The V end was cut by 2 bases, the J end by 0 bases, with 20 bases between. This CDR3 has 18 amino acids. The chain's CDR3 is CASSFSPAGNRMNTEAFF. The CDR3 DNA reads as TGCGCCAGCAGCTTTAGTCCCGCGGGTAATCGAATGAACACTGAAGCTTTCTTT.

The rearrangement uses TRBV5-4 and TRBJ1-3; weak D call: TRBD1 (5 bases). The V end lost 7 bases, the J end lost 0 bases, and 14 bases lay between the germline ends. This CDR3 has 15 residues. Germline values: CDR1 SGHNT, CDR2 YYREEE (reference sequence). CDR3 sequence: CASSTGGGSGNTIYF. The CDR3 bases are TGTGCCAGCTCCACGGGGGGTGGCTCTGGAAACACCATATATTTT.

The chain couples TRBV19 to TRBJ1-2, with 7 nucleotides matching TRBD1. The ends lost 6 bases at V and 4 bases at J; junction bases unmatched: 5. Germline lookup yields CDR1 LNHDA and CDR2 SQIVND (reference sequence). The length of the CDR3 is 13 residues. The CDR3 is CASSRQGRYGYTF. CDR3 sequence (DNA): TGTGCCAGTAGCCGACAGGGCCGCTATGGCTACACCTTC.

V is TRBV5-4 and J is TRBJ2-7; possible D gene TRBD1, 5 bases. Germline CDR1 is SGHNT and CDR2 is YYREEE (reference sequence). This CDR3 contains 14 residues. Trimming cost V 3 bases and J 4 bases, with 14 bases left between them. Here the CDR3 reads CASSSGAVGYEQYF. The CDR3 nucleotides are TGTGCCAGCAGCTCTGGGGCAGTGGGGTACGAGCAGTACTTC.

The V and J genes are TRBV4-1 and TRBJ2-7; 7 positions match TRBD2. This CDR3 is 17 amino acids long. The germline V gene encodes CDR1 MGHRA and CDR2 YSYEKL. V gave up 4 bases and J gave up 5 bases; unmatched junction bases: 17. The CDR3 DNA sequence: TGCGCCAGCAGCCGGGGAGGGTTTGTTCAAACAGGCGACGAGCAGTACTTC. Translation: CASSRGGFVQTGDEQYF.

The genes are TRBV27 and TRBJ2-6; D ambiguous. Germline CDR1 reads MNHEY; CDR2 reads SMNVEV (reference sequence). The CDR3 runs to 17 residues. The V end lost 5 bases, the J end lost 0 bases, and 14 bases lay between the germline ends. In DNA, the CDR3 is TGTGCCAGCAGTGTAAGGGCGCATTACTCTGGGGCCAACGTCCTGACTTTC. Amino acid sequence: CASSVRAHYSGANVLTF. The whole variable domain, filled in from reference TRBV27 and TRBJ2-6, reads EAQVTQNPRYLITVTGKKLTVTCSQNMNHEYMSWYRQDPGLGLRQIYYSMNVEVTDKGDVPEGYKVSRKEKRNFPLILESPSPNQTSLYFCASSVRAHYSGANVLTFGAGSRLTVL.

The rearrangement joins TRBV27 to TRBJ2-7; TRBD1 agrees at 7 bases. In germline, CDR1 is MNHEY, CDR2 SMNVEV (reference sequence). The CDR3 sequence is 14 residues long. V lost 4 bases, J lost 5 bases, and 8 bases stayed unmatched. The CDR3 DNA reads TGTGCCAGCAGTTCCTTTTACAGGGGTCACGAGCAGTACTTC. It codes for CASSSFYRGHEQYF.

The gene calls are TRBV9 and TRBJ2-5; weak D call: TRBD2 (5 bases). V was cut by 4 bases and J by 1 base, with 8 bases left in between. The CDR3 is 13 amino acids. Germline assignment: CDR1 SGDLS and CDR2 YYNGEE. The CDR3 protein is CASSYGSQETQYF. The CDR3 nucleotides are TGTGCCAGCAGCTATGGGAGCCAAGAGACCCAGTACTTC.

This clone was seen a single time. At one of its ends the junction is not consistent with the germline gene, which may arise from a read error. V is TRBV7-7 and J is TRBJ1-1; TRBD1 agrees at 8 bases. CDR1 is SSHAT, CDR2 FNYEAQ, per germline (reference sequence). CDR3 size: 13 residues. The CDR3 DNA sequence: TGTGCTAGCAGCTTAGGGACAGGTGCTGAAGCTTTCTTT. This sequence encodes CASSLGTGAEAFF. The full variable domain, rest sourced from reference TRBV7-7 and TRBJ1-1, is GAGVSQSPRYKVTKRGQDVTLRCDPISSHATLYWYQQALGQGPEFLTYFNYEAQPDKSGLPSDRFSAERPEGSISTLTIQRTEQRDSAMYRCASSLGTGAEAFFGQGTRLTVV.